The rows below give T cell receptor beta chains drawn from one sample of a study of patients and donors after allogeneic stem cell transplantation. TCRdb analysed the RT-PCR reads with MiXCR anew, one entry per CDR3 protein. The sample shows about a million distinct CDR3 sequences, roughly 18% of them seen only once. Sequencing used blood, either unsorted or a sorted T cell fraction (not recorded which). These receptors all come from a human donor who was either an allogeneic HSCT recipient or a stem cell or donor lymphocyte infusion donor (not recorded which). It is not recorded whose cells these are; they may come from a transplant donor. CDR3s include the opening cysteine and the closing phenylalanine or tryptophan. A D gene is named only where the DNA matches it firmly. Part of the rows lack a size; the others show once, few, many or a class for expanded clones.

V gene	D gene	J gene	clone size	CDR3 protein	CDR3 DNA
TRBV7-3	TRBD1	TRBJ2-3	few	CASSPTGTGGSNTQYF	TGTGCCAGCAGCCCAACCGGGACAGGGGGATCAAATACGCAGTATTTT
TRBV4-1	TRBD2	TRBJ2-7	few	CASSQSDLAGGEGEQYF	TGCGCCAGCAGCCAATCCGATCTAGCGGGAGGGGAAGGCGAGCAGTACTTC
TRBV7-9	.	TRBJ2-1	.	CASSFVGVSYNEQFF	TGTGCCAGCAGCTTCGTGGGAGTTTCCTACAATGAGCAGTTCTTC
TRBV5-1	.	TRBJ1-1	few	CASNREPGITEAFF	TGCGCCAGCAACAGGGAGCCCGGTATTACTGAAGCTTTCTTT
TRBV25-1	.	TRBJ2-4	few	CASSDPLAKNIQYF	TGTGCCAGCAGTGATCCCCTAGCCAAAAACATTCAGTACTTC
TRBV7-9	.	TRBJ1-1	.	CASSLLRPMNTEAFF	TGTGCCAGCAGCCTCCTAAGGCCGATGAACACTGAAGCTTTCTTT
TRBV27	.	TRBJ1-2	.	CASSLGPPYGYTF	TGTGCCAGCAGTTTGGGACCCCCCTATGGCTACACCTTC
TRBV5-6	.	TRBJ1-6	few	CASSYTGQYNSPLHF	TGTGCCAGCAGCTATACCGGACAGTATAATTCACCCCTCCACTTT
TRBV2	.	TRBJ2-2	few	CASSEDGRSTGELFF	TGTGCCAGCAGTGAGGATGGCAGATCCACCGGGGAGCTGTTTTTT
TRBV27	.	TRBJ1-6	few	CASSLSGERLNSPLHF	TGTGCCAGCAGTTTATCCGGGGAAAGGCTTAATTCACCCCTCCACTTT
TRBV20-1	TRBD1	TRBJ1-4	few	CSASTGDSEKLFF	TGCAGTGCTAGTACCGGGGACAGTGAAAAACTGTTTTTT
TRBV7-8	.	TRBJ2-1	many	CASSRLRGASYNEQFF	TGTGCCAGCAGCCGACTAAGGGGGGCGTCGTACAATGAGCAGTTCTTC
TRBV20-1	.	TRBJ2-1	few	CSGRGGGYNEQFF	TGCAGTGGGCGTGGTGGCGGGTACAATGAGCAGTTCTTC
TRBV20-1	TRBD2	TRBJ2-3	.	CSAPARGRRSTDTQYF	TGCAGTGCTCCGGCTCGCGGGAGACGGTCCACAGATACGCAGTATTTT
TRBV4-2	TRBD1	TRBJ1-4	.	CASSHGGGQDNEKLFF	TGTGCCAGCAGCCACGGAGGGGGACAGGATAATGAAAAACTGTTTTTT
TRBV5-5	.	TRBJ2-3	.	CASSLGARTDTQYF	TGTGCCAGCAGCTTGGGCGCCCGCACAGATACGCAGTATTTT
TRBV29-1	.	TRBJ1-3	.	CSVERTSGNTIYF	TGCAGCGTTGAAAGAACCTCTGGAAACACCATATATTTT
TRBV7-6	TRBD2	TRBJ2-1	.	CASSAGLAIPPYNEQFF	TGTGCCAGCAGTGCGGGACTAGCTATCCCCCCCTACAATGAGCAGTTCTTC
TRBV7-9	.	TRBJ2-5	.	CASSLEDSGKTQYF	TGTGCCAGCAGCTTAGAGGACTCCGGGAAGACCCAGTACTTC
TRBV14	.	TRBJ2-2	few	CASSQVQVANTGELFF	TGTGCCAGCAGCCAAGTCCAGGTCGCGAACACCGGGGAGCTGTTTTTT
TRBV5-6	TRBD1	TRBJ2-5	few	CASSSRDSGEEETQYF	TGTGCCAGCAGCTCCCGGGACAGTGGTGAAGAGGAGACCCAGTACTTC
TRBV12-3/TRBV12-4	.	TRBJ1-2	few	CASSLGGSRGFYGYTF	TGTGCCAGCAGTTTAGGGGGCTCACGAGGCTTCTATGGCTACACCTTC
TRBV6-1	TRBD1	TRBJ2-5	many	CASSQPDRGQETQYF	TGTGCCAGCAGTCAACCTGACAGGGGACAAGAGACCCAGTACTTC
TRBV27	.	TRBJ1-1	.	CASSFRVQGNTEAFF	TGTGCCAGCAGTTTTAGGGTCCAGGGAAACACTGAAGCTTTCTTT
TRBV20-1	.	TRBJ2-5	.	CSARDQSLKTQYF	TGCAGTGCTAGAGACCAGAGCTTGAAGACCCAGTACTTC
TRBV2	.	TRBJ2-3	few	CASSERSWWQTTDTQYF	TGTGCCAGCAGTGAACGGTCGTGGTGGCAGACCACAGATACGCAGTATTTT
TRBV7-9	TRBD2	TRBJ2-1	few	CASSKIRGGLDEQFF	TGTGCCAGCAGCAAAATCCGGGGGGGCCTCGATGAGCAGTTCTTC
TRBV30	.	TRBJ1-3	.	CAWSVGNTIYF	TGTGCCTGGAGTGTTGGAAACACCATATATTTT
TRBV6-5	TRBD1	TRBJ2-7	.	CASSYSGQGGSYEQYF	TGTGCCAGCAGTTACTCCGGACAGGGGGGCTCCTACGAGCAGTACTTC
TRBV5-1	TRBD1	TRBJ1-5	.	CAPGGNQPQHF	TGCGCCCCAGGGGGGAATCAGCCCCAGCATTTT
TRBV7-9	TRBD1	TRBJ2-1	.	CASSLWPATGGRDEQFF	TGTGCCAGCAGCTTATGGCCAGCGACAGGGGGTCGGGATGAGCAGTTCTTC
TRBV12-3/TRBV12-4	TRBD1	TRBJ2-5	few	CASSHTGDQETQYF	TGTGCCAGCAGTCACACAGGGGATCAAGAGACCCAGTACTTC
TRBV27	TRBD1	TRBJ2-7	.	CASSLQGARSYEQYF	TGTGCCAGCAGTTTACAGGGGGCGAGATCCTACGAGCAGTACTTC
TRBV20-1	.	TRBJ1-5	.	CSARALTGGNQPQHF	TGCAGTGCTAGAGCCTTGACAGGAGGCAATCAGCCCCAGCATTTT
TRBV18	.	TRBJ2-3	.	CASSPREWWADTQYF	TGTGCCAGCTCACCAAGGGAGTGGTGGGCAGATACGCAGTATTTT
TRBV20-1	.	TRBJ2-3	few	CSASDLASSTDTQYF	TGCAGTGCTAGCGACCTAGCGTCTAGCACAGATACGCAGTATTTT
TRBV12-3/TRBV12-4	TRBD1	TRBJ2-2	many	CASSTGGYTGELFF	TGTGCCAGCAGCACAGGGGGATACACCGGGGAGCTGTTTTTT
TRBV9	TRBD2	TRBJ2-1	.	CASSVISGGAYEQFF	TGTGCCAGCAGCGTAATCAGCGGGGGGGCGTATGAGCAGTTCTTC
TRBV6-1	TRBD2	TRBJ2-7	few	CASGAGGIAYEQYF	TGTGCCAGCGGTGCGGGGGGGATAGCCTACGAGCAGTACTTC
TRBV5-1	.	TRBJ2-3	few	CASSPRGQGLTDTQYF	TGCGCCAGCAGCCCGCGTGGGCAGGGTTTGACAGATACGCAGTATTTT
TRBV21-1	.	TRBJ2-7	many	CAGENTGIPYEQYF	TGTGCCGGAGAGAATACAGGGATACCCTACGAGCAGTACTTC
TRBV2	.	TRBJ1-6	.	CASSDSDGPLHF	TGTGCCAGCAGTGACTCCGACGGGCCCCTCCACTTT
TRBV18	.	TRBJ1-4	few	CASSPNTANEKLFF	TGTGCCAGCTCACCGAACACAGCTAATGAAAAACTGTTTTTT
TRBV20-1	TRBD2	TRBJ2-1	many	CSAPRTSNEQFF	TGCAGTGCTCCCAGGACTAGTAATGAGCAGTTCTTC
TRBV15	.	TRBJ1-2	few	CATRARDGENYGYTF	TGTGCCACCAGGGCTCGGGACGGAGAAAACTATGGCTACACCTTC
TRBV7-3	.	TRBJ2-5	.	CASSLNPTTQETQYF	TGTGCCAGCAGCTTAAATCCGACAACGCAAGAGACCCAGTACTTC
TRBV7-8	.	TRBJ2-5	.	CASSRWTDWEETQYF	TGTGCCAGCAGCAGATGGACCGATTGGGAAGAGACCCAGTACTTC
TRBV3-1	.	TRBJ2-4	.	CASSPPGIAKNIQYF	TGTGCCAGCAGCCCGCCGGGGATAGCCAAAAACATTCAGTACTTC